This TCR beta chain was sequenced in a study of blood T cells in healthy people across ages. Study conclusions and caveats: Naive CD4+ cell counts and diversity both ran higher in long-lived than in aged donors.

CDR3 size: 14 residues. Trimming left V 5 bases short and J 8 bases short, with 18 bases between. A second about 7 to 11 cycle PCR used barcoded and J-beta primers. The template-switch adaptor, which had 12 random nucleotides, put a tag on each cDNA molecule. TCRdb analysed the 5' RACE reads with MiXCR anew, one entry per CDR3 protein. This table has 650,000 to 800,000 distinct CDR3 sequences, about 51% appearing once. Every sample gave at least 6 micrograms of total RNA when it was extracted. Concerning this clonotype itself: The target antigen is unknown. A read error may be the cause here, since a much bigger clone is one base away.

This sequence was found in a woman older than 75 in good health. The chain carries TRBV12-3 or TRBV12-4 and TRBJ1-2; D is unresolved. Sequenced sample: blood. CDR3 DNA sequence: TGTGCCAGCAGTGTAAGGATAGTGGGGAGAGGCTACACCTTC. Translated, it gives CASSVRIVGRGYTF.